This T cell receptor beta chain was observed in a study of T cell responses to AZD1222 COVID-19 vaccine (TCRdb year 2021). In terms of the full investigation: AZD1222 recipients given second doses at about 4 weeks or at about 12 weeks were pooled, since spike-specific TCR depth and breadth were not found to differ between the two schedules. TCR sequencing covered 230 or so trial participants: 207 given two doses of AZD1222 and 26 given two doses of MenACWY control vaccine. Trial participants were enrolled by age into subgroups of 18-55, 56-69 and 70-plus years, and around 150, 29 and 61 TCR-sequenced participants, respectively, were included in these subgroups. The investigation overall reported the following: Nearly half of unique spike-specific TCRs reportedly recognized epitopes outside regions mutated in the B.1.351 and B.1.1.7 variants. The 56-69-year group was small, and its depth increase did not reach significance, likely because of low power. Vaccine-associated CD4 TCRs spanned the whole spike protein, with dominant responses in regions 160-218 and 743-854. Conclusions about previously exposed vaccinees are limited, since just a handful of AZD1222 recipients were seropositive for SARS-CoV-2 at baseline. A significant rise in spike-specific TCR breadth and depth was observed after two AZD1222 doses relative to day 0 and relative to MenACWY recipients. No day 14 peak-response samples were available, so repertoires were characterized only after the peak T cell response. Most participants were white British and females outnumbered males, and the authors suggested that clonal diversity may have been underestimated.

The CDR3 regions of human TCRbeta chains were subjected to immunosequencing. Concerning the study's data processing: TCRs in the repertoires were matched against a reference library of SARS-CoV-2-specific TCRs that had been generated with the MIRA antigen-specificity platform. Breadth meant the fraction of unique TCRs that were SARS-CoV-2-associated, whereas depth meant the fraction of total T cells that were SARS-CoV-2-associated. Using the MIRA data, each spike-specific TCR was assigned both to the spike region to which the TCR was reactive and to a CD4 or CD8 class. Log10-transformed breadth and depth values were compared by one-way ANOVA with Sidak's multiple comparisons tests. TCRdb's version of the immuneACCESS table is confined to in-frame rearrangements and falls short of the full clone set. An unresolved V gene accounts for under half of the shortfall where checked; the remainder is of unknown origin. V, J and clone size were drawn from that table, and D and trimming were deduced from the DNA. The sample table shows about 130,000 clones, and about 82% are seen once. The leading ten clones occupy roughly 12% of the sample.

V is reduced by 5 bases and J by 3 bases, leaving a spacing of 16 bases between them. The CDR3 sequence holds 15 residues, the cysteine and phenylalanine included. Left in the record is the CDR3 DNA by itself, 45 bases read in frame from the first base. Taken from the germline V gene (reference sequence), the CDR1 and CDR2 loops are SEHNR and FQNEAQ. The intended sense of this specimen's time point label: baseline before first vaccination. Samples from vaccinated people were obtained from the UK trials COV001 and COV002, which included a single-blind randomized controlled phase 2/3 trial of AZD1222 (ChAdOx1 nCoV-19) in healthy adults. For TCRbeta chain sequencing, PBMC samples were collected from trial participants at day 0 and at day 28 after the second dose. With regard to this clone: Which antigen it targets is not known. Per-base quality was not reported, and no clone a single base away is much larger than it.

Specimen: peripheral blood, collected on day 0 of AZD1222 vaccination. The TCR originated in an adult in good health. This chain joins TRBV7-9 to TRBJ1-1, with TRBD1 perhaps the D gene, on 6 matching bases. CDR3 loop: CASSPNGGRDTEAFF. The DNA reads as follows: TGTGCCAGCAGCCCGAACGGGGGCCGTGACACTGAAGCTTTCTTT.